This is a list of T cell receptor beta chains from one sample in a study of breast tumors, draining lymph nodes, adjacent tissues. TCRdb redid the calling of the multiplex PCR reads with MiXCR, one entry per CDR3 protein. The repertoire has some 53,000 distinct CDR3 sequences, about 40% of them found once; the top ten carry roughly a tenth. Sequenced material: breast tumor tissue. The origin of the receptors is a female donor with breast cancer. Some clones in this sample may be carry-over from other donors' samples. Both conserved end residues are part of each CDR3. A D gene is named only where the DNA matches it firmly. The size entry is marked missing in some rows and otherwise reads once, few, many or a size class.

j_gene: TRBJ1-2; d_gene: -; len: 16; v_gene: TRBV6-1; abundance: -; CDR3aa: CASSQAGAGPGYGYTF; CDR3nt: TGTGCCAGCAGTCAAGCGGGGGCAGGGCCCGGCTATGGCTACACCTTC
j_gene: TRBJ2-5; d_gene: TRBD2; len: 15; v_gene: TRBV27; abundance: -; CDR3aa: CASSPGLAVSETQYF; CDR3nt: TGTGCCAGCAGCCCGGGACTAGCGGTCTCGGAGACCCAGTACTTC
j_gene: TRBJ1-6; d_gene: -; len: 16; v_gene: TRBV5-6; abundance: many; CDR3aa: CASRSTRSSYNSPLHF; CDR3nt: TGTGCCAGCAGATCTACACGCAGCTCCTATAATTCACCCCTCCACTTT
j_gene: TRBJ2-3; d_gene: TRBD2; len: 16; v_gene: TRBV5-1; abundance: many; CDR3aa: CASSSGPTSGRDTQYF; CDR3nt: TGCGCCAGCAGCTCCGGACCGACTAGCGGGAGAGATACGCAGTATTTT
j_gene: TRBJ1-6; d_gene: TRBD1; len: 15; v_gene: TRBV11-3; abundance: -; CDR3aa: CATSLGQAANSPLHF; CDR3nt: TGTGCCACCAGCTTGGGACAGGCGGCAAATTCACCCCTCCACTTT
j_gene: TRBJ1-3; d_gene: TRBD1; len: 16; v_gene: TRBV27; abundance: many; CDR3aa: CASSRSGQTSGNTIYF; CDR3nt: TGTGCCAGCAGCAGATCGGGACAGACCTCTGGAAACACCATATATTTT
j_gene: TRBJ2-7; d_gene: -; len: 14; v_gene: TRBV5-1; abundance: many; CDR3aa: CASSVTGYNYEQYF; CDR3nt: TGCGCCAGCAGCGTAACGGGATACAACTACGAGCAGTACTTC
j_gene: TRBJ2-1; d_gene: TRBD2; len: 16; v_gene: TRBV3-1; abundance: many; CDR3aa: CASSPTTSGRDNEQFF; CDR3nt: TGTGCCAGCAGCCCGACGACTAGCGGGAGGGACAATGAGCAGTTCTTC
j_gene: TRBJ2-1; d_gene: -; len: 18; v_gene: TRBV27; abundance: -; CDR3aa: CASSVHAYSAGKCSEQFF; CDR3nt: TGTGCCAGCAGCGTACACGCCTATAGCGCGGGGAAGTGCAGTGAGCAGTTCTTC
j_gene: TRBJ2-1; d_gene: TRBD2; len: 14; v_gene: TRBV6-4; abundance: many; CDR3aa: CASSPSGGRNEQFF; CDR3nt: TGTGCCAGCAGTCCTAGCGGGGGGAGAAATGAGCAGTTCTTC
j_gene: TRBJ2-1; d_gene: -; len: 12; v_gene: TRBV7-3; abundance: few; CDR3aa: CASREGYNEQFF; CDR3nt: TGTGCCAGCAGGGAGGGCTACAATGAGCAGTTCTTC
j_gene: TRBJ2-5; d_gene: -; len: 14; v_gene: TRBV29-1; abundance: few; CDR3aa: CSVPETLYQETQYF; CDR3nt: TGCAGCGTTCCGGAGACCTTGTACCAAGAGACCCAGTACTTC
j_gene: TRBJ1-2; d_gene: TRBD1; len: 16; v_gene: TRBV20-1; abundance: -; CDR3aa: CSAKSGTAPLGYGYTF; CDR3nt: TGCAGTGCCAAAAGCGGGACAGCTCCTCTAGGCTATGGCTACACCTTC
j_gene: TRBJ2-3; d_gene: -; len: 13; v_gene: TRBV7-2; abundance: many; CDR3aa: CASSPDRTDTQYF; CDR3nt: TGTGCCAGCAGCCCGGATCGCACAGATACGCAGTATTTT
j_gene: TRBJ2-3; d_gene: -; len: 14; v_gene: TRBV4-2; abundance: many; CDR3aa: CASSSRSLTDTQYF; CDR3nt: TGTGCCAGCAGCTCTCGGAGCCTCACAGATACGCAGTATTTT
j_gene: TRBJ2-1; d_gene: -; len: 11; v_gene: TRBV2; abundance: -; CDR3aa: CASNPSLEQFF; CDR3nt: TGTGCCAGCAACCCTTCTCTTGAGCAGTTCTTC
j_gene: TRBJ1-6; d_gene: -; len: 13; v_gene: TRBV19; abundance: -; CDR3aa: CASRRDTNSPLHF; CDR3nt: TGTGCCAGTCGCCGGGACACCAATTCACCCCTCCACTTT
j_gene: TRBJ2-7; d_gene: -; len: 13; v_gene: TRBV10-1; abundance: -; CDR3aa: CASSARDNPEQYF; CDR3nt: TGCGCCAGCAGTGCTAGAGATAACCCCGAGCAGTACTTC
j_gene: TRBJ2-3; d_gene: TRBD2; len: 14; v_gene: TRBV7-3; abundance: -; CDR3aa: CASALGLGYNEQYF; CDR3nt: TGTGCCAGCGCGTTGGGACTAGGGTACAATGAGCAGTATTTT
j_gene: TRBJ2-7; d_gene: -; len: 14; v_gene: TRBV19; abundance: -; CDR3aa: CASSIETGPYKQCF; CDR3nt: TGTGCCAGTAGTATTGAGACAGGACCCTACAAGCAGTGCTTC
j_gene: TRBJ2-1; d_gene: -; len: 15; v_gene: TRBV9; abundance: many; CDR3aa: CASSVEGGPYNEQFF; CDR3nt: TGTGCCAGCAGCGTAGAGGGCGGTCCCTACAATGAGCAGTTCTTC
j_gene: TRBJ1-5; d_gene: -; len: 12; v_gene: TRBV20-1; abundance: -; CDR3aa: CSATSRGTYEHF; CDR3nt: TGCAGTGCTACCAGCAGAGGGACCTACGAGCATTTT
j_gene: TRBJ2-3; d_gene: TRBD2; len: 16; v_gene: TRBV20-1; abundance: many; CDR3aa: CSVSPRVTSVADTQYF; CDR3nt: TGCAGTGTTAGCCCCCGGGTGACTAGCGTCGCAGATACGCAGTATTTT
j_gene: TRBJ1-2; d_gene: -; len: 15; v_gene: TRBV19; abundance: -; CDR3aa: CASREETPIYYGYTF; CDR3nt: TGTGCCAGTAGAGAGGAAACCCCAATTTACTATGGCTACACCTTC
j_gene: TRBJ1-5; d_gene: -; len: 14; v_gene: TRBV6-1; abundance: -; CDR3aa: CASSPTWGQQPQHF; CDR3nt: TGTGCCAGCAGCCCCACGTGGGGGCAACAGCCCCAGCATTTT
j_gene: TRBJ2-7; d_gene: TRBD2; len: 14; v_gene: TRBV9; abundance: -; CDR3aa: CASSPLGGRYEQYF; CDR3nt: TGTGCCAGCAGCCCCTTAGGCGGGAGATACGAGCAGTACTTC
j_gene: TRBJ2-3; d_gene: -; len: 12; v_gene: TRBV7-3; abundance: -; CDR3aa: CAISFGGDTQYF; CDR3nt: TGTGCCATCAGCTTCGGTGGAGATACGCAGTATTTT
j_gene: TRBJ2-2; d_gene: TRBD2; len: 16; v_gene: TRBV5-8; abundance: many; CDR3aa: CASRPWGSGRSGELFF; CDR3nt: TGTGCCAGCAGACCATGGGGTAGCGGGAGAAGCGGGGAGCTGTTTTTT
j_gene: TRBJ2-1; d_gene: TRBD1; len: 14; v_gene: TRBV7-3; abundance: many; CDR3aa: CASSSRTGGDEQFF; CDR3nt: TGTGCCAGCAGCTCTCGGACAGGGGGCGATGAGCAGTTCTTC
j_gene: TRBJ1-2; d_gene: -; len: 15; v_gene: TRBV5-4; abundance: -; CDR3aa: CASSQTGHPNYGYTF; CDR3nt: TGCGCCAGCAGCCAGACAGGCCACCCTAACTATGGCTACACCTTC
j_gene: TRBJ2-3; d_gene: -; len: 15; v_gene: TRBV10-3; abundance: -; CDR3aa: CAISGASVGTDTQYF; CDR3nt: TGTGCCATCAGTGGGGCTAGCGTGGGTACAGATACGCAGTATTTT
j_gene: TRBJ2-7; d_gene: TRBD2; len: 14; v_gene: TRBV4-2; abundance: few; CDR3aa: CASSRAGGSYEQYF; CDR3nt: TGTGCCAGCAGCCGTGCGGGAGGATCCTACGAGCAGTACTTC
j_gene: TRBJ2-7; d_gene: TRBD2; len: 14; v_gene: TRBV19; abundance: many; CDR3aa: CASNLREGLGEQYF; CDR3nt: TGTGCCAGTAATCTGCGGGAGGGCCTGGGCGAGCAGTACTTC
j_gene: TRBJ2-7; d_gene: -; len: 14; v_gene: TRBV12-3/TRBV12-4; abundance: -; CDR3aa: CASSDPGTTYEQYF; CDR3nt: TGTGCCAGCAGTGACCCCGGGACAACCTACGAGCAGTACTTC
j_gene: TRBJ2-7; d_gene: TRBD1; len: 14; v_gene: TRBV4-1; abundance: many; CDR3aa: CASSQVAGGYEQYF; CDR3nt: TGCGCCAGCAGCCAAGTTGCAGGGGGCTACGAGCAGTACTTC
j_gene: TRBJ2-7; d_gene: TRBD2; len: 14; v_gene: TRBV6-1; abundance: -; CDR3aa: CASSDAGGWDEQYF; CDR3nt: TGTGCCAGCAGTGATGCGGGAGGGTGGGACGAGCAGTACTTC
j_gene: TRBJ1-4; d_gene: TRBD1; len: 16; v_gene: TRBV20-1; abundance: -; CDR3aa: CSARRDRGGTNEKLFF; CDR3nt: TGCAGTGCTAGACGGGACAGGGGCGGAACTAATGAAAAACTGTTTTTT
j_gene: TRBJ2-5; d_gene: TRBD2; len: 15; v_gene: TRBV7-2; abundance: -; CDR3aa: CASSPSWLAGETQYF; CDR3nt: TGTGCCAGCAGCCCCTCCTGGCTAGCGGGAGAGACCCAGTACTTC
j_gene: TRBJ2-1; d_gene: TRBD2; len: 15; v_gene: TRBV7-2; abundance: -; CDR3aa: CASSLNAGGPNEQFF; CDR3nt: TGTGCCAGCAGCTTAAATGCGGGAGGTCCCAATGAGCAGTTCTTC
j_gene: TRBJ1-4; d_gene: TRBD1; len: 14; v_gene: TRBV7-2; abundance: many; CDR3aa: CASSTGQGQGELFF; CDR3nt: TGTGCCAGCAGCACAGGACAGGGACAAGGGGAACTGTTTTTT
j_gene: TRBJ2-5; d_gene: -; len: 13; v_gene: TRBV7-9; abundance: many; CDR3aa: CASSYEFDETQYF; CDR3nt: TGTGCCAGCAGCTACGAATTTGATGAGACCCAGTACTTC
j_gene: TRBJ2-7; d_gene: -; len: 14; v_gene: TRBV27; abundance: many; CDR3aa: CASIGKGGGYEQYF; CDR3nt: TGTGCCAGCATAGGGAAGGGGGGAGGCTACGAGCAGTACTTC
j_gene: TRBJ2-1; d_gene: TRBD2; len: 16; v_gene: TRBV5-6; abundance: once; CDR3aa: CASSLAVAGELVEQFF; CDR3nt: TGTGCCAGCAGCTTGGCGGTAGCGGGAGAATTAGTTGAGCAGTTCTTC
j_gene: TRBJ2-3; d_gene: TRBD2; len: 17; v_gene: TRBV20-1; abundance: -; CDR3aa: CSARDPGTSGSTDTQYF; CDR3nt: TGCAGTGCTAGAGATCCGGGGACTAGCGGGAGCACAGATACGCAGTATTTT
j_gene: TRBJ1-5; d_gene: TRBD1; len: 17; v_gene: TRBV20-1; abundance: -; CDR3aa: CSSFSDRGGHSNQPQHF; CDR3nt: TGCAGTTCATTCTCTGACAGGGGCGGTCATAGCAATCAGCCCCAGCATTTT
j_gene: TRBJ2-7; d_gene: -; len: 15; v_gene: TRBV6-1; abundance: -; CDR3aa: CASVGRGIIPLEQYF; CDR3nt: TGTGCCAGCGTAGGTCGGGGGATAATCCCCCTCGAGCAGTACTTC
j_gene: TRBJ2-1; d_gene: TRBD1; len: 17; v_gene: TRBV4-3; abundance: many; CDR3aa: CASSPRRQGTLSNEQFF; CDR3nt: TGCGCCAGCAGCCCACGCCGACAGGGGACCCTTTCCAATGAGCAGTTCTTC
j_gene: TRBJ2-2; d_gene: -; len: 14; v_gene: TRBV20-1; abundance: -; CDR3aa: CSAIPAANTRELFF; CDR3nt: TGCAGTGCTATTCCAGCGGCAAACACCAGGGAGCTGTTTTTT
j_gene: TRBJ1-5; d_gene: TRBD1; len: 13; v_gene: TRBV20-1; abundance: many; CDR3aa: CSARELGQQPQHF; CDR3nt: TGCAGTGCTAGAGAGTTGGGACAGCAGCCCCAGCATTTT
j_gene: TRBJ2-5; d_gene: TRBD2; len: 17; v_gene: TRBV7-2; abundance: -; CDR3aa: CASSMGTSGSRGEPQYF; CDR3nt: TGTGCCAGCAGCATGGGGACTAGCGGGAGTCGGGGAGAGCCCCAGTACTTC
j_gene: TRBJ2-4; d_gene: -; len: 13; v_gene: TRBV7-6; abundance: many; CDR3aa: CASSGEEDTEQYF; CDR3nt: TGTGCCAGCAGCGGAGAGGAGGACACGGAGCAGTACTTC
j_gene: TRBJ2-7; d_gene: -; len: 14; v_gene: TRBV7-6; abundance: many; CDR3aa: CASSSRGRPYEQYF; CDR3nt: TGTGCCAGCAGCTCCCGTGGGCGACCCTACGAGCAGTACTTC
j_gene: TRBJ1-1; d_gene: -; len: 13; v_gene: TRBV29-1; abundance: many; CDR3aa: CSAEGDINTEAFF; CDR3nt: TGCAGCGCGGAAGGGGACATAAACACTGAAGCTTTCTTT